This T cell receptor beta chain was profiled in a study of cytomegalovirus exposure and HLA in healthy donors. The CDR3 is 13 residues long. The V gene's germline CDR1 is SQVTM and CDR2 ANQGSEA. Trimming cost V 7 bases and J 5 bases; bases outside gene matches: 4. PCR amplification relied on 60 Vbeta primers (plus 13 Jbeta primers). Method: immunoSEQ multiplex PCR; TCRdb's copy keeps in-frame clones and lacks some. The sample includes under 200,000 clones, 82% of them seen just once. The receptor was isolated from a male donor in good health and CMV-seronegative. The sample consisted of PBMCs. The J gene is TRBJ2-2, the V gene TRBV29-1; 10 bases are a match to TRBD1. CDR3 in amino acids: CSGWTGGTGELFF. The CDR3 DNA reads TGCAGCGGATGGACAGGGGGGACCGGGGAGCTGTTTTTT.